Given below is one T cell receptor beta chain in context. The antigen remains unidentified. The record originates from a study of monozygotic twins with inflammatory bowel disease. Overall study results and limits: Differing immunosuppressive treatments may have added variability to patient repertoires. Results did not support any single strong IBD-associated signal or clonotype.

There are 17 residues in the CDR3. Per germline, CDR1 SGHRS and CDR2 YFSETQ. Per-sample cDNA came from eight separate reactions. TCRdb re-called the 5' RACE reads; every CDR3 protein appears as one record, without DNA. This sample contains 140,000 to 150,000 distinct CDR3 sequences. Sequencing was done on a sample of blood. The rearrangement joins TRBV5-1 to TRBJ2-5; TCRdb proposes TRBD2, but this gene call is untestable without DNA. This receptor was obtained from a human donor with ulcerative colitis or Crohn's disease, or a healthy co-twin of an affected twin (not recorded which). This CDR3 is CASSSGLAGAEQETQYF.